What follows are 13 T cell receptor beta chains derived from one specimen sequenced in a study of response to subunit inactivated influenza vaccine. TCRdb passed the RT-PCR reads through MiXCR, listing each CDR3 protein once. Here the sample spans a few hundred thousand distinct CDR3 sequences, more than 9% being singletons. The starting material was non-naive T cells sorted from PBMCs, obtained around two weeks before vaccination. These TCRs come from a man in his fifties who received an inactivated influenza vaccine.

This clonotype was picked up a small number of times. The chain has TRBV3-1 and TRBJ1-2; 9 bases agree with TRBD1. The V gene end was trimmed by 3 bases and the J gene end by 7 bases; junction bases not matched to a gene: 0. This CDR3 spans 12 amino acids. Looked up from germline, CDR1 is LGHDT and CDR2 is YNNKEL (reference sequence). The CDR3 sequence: CASSQTGGGYTF. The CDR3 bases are TGTGCCAGCAGCCAGACAGGGGGTGGCTACACCTTC.

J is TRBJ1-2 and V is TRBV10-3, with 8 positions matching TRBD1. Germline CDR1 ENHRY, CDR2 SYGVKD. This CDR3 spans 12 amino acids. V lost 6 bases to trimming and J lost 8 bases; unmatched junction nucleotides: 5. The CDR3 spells CAISEDREGYTF. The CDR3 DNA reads TGTGCCATCAGCGAGGACAGGGAAGGCTACACCTTC.

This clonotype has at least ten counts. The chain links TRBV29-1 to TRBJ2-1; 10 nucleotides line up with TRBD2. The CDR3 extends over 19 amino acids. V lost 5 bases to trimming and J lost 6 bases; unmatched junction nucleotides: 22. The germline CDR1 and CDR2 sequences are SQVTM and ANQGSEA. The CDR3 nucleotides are TGCAGCGTTATCCAGGGTGCGATAGCGGGAGGACCCCTGGGCAATGAGCAGTTCTTC. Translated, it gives CSVIQGAIAGGPLGNEQFF.

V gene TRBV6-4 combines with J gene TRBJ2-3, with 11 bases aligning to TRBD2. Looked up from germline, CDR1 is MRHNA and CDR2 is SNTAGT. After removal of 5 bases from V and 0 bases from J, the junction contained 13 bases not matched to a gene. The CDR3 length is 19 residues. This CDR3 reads CASSRDPTSGTPSTDTQYF. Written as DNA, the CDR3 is TGTGCCAGCAGTCGAGATCCGACTAGCGGGACACCTAGCACAGATACGCAGTATTTT.

The DNA for the CDR3 is TGTGCCAGCAGACCGGGACTGAGCAATGAGCAGTTCTTC. The encoded protein is CASRPGLSNEQFF. The chain is built from TRBV6-5 and TRBJ2-1; weak D call: TRBD2 (6 bases). The V gene lost 6 bases and the J gene lost 6 bases, with 12 bases spanning the gap. Germline CDR1 is MNHEY and CDR2 is SVGAGI. The CDR3 length is 13 residues.

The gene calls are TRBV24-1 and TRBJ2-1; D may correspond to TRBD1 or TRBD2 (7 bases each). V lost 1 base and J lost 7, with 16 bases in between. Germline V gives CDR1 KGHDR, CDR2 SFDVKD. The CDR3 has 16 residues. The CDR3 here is CATSDFPGGDQNEQFF. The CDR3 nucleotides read TGTGCCACCAGTGATTTTCCAGGGGGGGACCAAAATGAGCAGTTCTTC.

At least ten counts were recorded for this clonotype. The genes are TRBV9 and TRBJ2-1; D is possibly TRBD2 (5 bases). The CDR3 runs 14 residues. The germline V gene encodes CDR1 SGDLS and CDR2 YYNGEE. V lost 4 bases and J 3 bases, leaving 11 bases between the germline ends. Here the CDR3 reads CASSPRTSYNEQFF. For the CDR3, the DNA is TGTGCCAGCAGCCCCCGAACTAGCTACAATGAGCAGTTCTTC.

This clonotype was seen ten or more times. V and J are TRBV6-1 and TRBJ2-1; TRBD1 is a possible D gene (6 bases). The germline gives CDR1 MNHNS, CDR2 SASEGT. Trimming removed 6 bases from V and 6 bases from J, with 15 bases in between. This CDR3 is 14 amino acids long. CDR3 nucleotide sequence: TGTGCCAGCAGAATACAGGGTCGGGGCAATGAGCAGTTCTTC. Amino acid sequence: CASRIQGRGNEQFF.

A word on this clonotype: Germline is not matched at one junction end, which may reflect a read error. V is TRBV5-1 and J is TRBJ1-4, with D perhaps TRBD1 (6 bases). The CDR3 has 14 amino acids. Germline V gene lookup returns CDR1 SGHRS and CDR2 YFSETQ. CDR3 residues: CASSWKDSNEKLFF. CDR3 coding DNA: TGCGCTAGCAGCTGGAAGGACAGTAATGAAAAACTGTTTTTT.

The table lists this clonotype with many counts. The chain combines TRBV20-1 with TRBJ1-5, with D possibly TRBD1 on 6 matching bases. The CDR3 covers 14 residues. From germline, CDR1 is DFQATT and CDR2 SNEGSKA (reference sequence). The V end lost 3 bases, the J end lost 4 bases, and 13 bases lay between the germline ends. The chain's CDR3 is CSARTGSTNQPQHF. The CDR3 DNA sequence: TGCAGTGCTAGGACAGGTTCTACTAATCAGCCCCAGCATTTT.

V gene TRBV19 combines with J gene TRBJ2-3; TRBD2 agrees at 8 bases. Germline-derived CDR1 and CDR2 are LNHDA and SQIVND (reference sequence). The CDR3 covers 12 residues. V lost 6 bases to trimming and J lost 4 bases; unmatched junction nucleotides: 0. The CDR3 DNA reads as TGTGCCAGTAGCGGGGGGGCAGATACGCAGTATTTT. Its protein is CASSGGADTQYF.

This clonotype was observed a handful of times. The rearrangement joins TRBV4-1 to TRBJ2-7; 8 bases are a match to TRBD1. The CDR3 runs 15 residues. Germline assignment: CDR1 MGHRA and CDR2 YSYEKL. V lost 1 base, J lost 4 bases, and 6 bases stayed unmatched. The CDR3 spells CASSQVSGGLYEQYF. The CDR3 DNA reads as TGCGCCAGCAGCCAAGTGTCAGGGGGCCTGTACGAGCAGTACTTC.

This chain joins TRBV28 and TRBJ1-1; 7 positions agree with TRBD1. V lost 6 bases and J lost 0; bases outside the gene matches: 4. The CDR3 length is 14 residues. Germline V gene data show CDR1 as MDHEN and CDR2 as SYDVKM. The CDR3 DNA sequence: TGTGCCAGCAGGACCGGGACAGTGAACACTGAAGCTTTCTTT. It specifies CASRTGTVNTEAFF.